This T cell receptor beta chain derives from a study of shared clonotypes between healthy human individuals. Study-wide results and limits: Depth was large, yet rarefaction showed that sorted-subset sequencing was incomplete.

Some clones are missing from TCRdb's copy, which holds only in-frame ones; the method was immunoSEQ multiplex PCR. The sample holds 1.6 million or so clones; 96% are singletons and the top ten take approximately 1%. With V trimmed by 9 bases and J by 7 bases, 6 bases remained unmatched. Germline CDR1 and CDR2: MDHEN and SYDVKM. The length of the CDR3 is 12 residues. About this clone: The antigen remains undetermined.

J is TRBJ2-3 and V is TRBV28; 8 nucleotides align to TRBD2. This sequence was found in a man between 25 and 39 years old in good health. The specimen sequenced was naive CD4+ T cells sorted from blood. Subset described: CD45RA+ positively selected. The CDR3 is CASLAGPYTQYF. DNA for the CDR3: TGTGCCAGTCTAGCGGGTCCTTATACGCAGTATTTT.